The entry below gives a single T cell receptor (beta chain) sequence along with its context. This sample was included in a study of T cell changes during pregnancy in multiple sclerosis. Trimming cost V 8 bases and J 5 bases; bases outside gene matches: 10. The germline gives CDR1 MNHEY, CDR2 SMNVEV (reference sequence). The CDR3 sequence is 14 residues long. This table comes from immunoSEQ multiplex PCR, and its TCRdb copy is limited to in-frame clones, with some not included. The table has just under 50,000 clones, around 94% seen once. The sample in question was CD4+ T cells from peripheral blood mononuclear cells, obtained in the third trimester of pregnancy. The receptor comes from a female donor with multiple sclerosis, enrolled in a pregnancy study. This chain uses TRBV27 with TRBJ2-3, with 7 nucleotides matching TRBD2. The CDR3 is CASGRATLGDTQYF. The CDR3 bases are TGTGCCAGCGGGAGGGCTACGCTTGGAGATACGCAGTATTTT.